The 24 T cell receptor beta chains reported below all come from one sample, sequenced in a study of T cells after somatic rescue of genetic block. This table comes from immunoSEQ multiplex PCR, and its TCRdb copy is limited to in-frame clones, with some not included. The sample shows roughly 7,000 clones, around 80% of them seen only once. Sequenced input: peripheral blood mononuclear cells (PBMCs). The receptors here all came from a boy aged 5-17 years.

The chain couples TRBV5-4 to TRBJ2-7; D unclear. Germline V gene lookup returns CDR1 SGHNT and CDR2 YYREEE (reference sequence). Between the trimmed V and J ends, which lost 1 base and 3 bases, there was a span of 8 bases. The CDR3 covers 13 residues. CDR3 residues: CASSLRPNYEQYF. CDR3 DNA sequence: TGTGCCAGCAGCTTGCGGCCGAACTACGAGCAGTACTTC. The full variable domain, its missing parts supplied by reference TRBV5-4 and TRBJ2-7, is ETGVTQSPTHLIKTRGQQVTLRCSSQSGHNTVSWYQQALGQGPQFIFQYYREEENGRGNFPPRFSGLQFPNYSSELNVNALELDDSALYLCASSLRPNYEQYFGPGTRLTVT.

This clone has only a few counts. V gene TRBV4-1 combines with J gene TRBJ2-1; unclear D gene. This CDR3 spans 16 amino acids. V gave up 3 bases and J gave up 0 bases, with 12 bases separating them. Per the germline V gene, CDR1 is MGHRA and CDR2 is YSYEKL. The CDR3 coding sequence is TGCGCCAGCAGCCAGGGCTGGGGAAGCTCCTACAATGAGCAGTTCTTC. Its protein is CASSQGWGSSYNEQFF.

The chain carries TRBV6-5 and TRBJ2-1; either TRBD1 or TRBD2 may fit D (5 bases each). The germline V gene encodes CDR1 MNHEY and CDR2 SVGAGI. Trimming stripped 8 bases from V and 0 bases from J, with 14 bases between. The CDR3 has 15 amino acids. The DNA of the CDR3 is TGTGCCAGCGGGGGTCTACCGAGCTCCTACAATGAGCAGTTCTTC. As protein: CASGGLPSSYNEQFF.

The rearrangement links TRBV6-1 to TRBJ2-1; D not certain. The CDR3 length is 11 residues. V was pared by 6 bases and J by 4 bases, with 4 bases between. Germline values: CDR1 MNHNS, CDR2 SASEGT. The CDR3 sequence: CASRVYNEQFF. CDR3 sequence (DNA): TGTGCCAGCAGGGTGTACAATGAGCAGTTCTTC.

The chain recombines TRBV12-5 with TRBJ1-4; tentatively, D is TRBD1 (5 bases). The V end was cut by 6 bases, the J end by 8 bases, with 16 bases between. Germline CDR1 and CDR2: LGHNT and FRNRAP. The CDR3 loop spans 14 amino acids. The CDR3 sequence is CASGIDGGREKLFF. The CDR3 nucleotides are TGTGCTAGTGGCATCGATGGGGGGAGGGAAAAACTGTTTTTT.

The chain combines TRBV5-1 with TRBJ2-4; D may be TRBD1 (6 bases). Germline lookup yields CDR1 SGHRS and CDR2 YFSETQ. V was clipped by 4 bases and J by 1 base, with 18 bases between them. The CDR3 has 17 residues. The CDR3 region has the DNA TGCGCCAGCAGCCCTCGACAGGCCCCTTTGGCCAAAAACATTCAGTACTTC. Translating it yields CASSPRQAPLAKNIQYF.

The CDR3 loop is CASSGRDGTPVGANVLTF. Here the CDR3 DNA reads TGTGCCAGCAGCGGAAGGGACGGGACCCCGGTTGGGGCCAACGTCCTGACTTTC. The V call is TRBV7-2, the J call TRBJ2-6; either TRBD1 or TRBD2 may fit D (5 bases each). From germline, CDR1 is SGHTA and CDR2 FQGNSA. V was cut by 5 bases and J by 3 bases, with 20 bases left in between. The CDR3 has 18 amino acids.

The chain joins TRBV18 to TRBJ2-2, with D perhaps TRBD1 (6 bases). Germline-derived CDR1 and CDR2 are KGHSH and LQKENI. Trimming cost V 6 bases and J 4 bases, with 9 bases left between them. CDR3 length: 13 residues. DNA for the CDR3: TGTGCCAGCTCGGGGGACATCACCGGGGAGCTGTTTTTT. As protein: CASSGDITGELFF.

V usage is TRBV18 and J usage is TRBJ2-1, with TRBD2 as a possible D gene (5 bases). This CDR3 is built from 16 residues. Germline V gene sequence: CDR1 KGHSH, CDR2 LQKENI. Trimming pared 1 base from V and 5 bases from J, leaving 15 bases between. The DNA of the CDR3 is TGTGCCAGCTCACCACGCCGACTACCAAACCACAATGAGCAGTTCTTC. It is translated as CASSPRRLPNHNEQFF.

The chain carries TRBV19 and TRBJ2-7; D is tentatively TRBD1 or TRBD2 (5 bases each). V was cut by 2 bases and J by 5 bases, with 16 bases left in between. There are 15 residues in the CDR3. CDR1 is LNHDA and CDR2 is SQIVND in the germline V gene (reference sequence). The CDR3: CASSIMVWGTDEQYF. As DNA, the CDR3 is TGTGCCAGTAGTATAATGGTGTGGGGGACCGACGAGCAGTACTTC.

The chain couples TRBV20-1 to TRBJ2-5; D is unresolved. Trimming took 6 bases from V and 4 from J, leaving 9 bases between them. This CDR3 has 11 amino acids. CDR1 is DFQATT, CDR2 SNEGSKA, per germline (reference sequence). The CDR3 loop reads CSAGRAETQYF. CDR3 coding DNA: TGCAGTGCCGGACGTGCAGAGACCCAGTACTTC.

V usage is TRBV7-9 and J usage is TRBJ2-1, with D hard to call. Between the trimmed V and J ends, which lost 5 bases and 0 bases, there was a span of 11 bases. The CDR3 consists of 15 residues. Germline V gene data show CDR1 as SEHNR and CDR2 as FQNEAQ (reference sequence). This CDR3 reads CASSPTQLSYNEQFF. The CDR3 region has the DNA TGTGCCAGCAGCCCCACCCAGCTCTCCTACAATGAGCAGTTCTTC.

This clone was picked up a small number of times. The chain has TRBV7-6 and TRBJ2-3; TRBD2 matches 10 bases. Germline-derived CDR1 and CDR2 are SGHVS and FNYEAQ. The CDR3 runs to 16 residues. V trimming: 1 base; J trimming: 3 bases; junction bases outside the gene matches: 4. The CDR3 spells CASSLVTSGSTDTQYF. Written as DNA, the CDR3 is TGTGCCAGCAGCTTAGTGACTAGCGGGTCAACAGATACGCAGTATTTT.

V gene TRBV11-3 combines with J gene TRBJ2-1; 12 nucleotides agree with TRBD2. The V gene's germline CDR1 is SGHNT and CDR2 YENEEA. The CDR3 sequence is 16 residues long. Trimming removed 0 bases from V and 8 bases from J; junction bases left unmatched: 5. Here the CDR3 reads CASSLDGGLAGHEQFF. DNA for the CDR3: TGTGCCAGCAGCTTAGATGGCGGACTAGCGGGACATGAGCAGTTCTTC.

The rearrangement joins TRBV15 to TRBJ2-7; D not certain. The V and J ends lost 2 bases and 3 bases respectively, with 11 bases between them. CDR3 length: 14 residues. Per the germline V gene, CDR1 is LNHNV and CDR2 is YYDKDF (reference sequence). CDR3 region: CATSRPPALYEQYF. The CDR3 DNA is TGTGCCACCAGCAGACCACCGGCGCTCTACGAGCAGTACTTC.

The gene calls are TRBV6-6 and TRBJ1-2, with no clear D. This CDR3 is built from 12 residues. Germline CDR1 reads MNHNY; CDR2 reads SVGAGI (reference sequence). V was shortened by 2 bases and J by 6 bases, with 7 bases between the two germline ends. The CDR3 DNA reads TGTGCCAGCAGTTACGATGGGGATGGCTACACCTTC. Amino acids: CASSYDGDGYTF.

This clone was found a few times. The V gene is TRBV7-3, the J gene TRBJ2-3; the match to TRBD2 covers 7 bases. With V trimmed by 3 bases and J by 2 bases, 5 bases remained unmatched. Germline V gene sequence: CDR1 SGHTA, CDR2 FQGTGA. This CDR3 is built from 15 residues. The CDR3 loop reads CASSFNGRTTDTQYF. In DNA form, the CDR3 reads TGTGCCAGCAGCTTCAACGGGAGGACCACAGATACGCAGTATTTT.

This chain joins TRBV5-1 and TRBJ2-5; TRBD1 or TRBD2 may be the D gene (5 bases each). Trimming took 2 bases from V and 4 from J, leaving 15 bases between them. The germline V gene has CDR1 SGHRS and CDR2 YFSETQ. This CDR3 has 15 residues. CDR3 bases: TGCGCCAGCAGCTTAGGGACCGCAATGGGAGAGACCCAGTACTTC. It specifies CASSLGTAMGETQYF.

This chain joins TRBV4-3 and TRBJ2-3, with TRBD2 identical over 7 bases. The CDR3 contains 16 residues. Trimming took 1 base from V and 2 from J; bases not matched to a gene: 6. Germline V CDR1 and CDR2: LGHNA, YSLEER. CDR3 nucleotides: TGCGCCAGCAGCCAAGGGGAGGGGACGCACACAGATACGCAGTATTTT. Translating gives CASSQGEGTHTDTQYF.

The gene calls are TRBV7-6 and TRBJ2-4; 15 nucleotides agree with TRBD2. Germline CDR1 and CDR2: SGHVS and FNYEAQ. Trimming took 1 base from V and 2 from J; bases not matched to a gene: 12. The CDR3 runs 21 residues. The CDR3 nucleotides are TGTGCCAGCAGCTTAGTAGGGACTAGCGGGGGGAAATCCAATTCCAAAAACATTCAGTACTTC. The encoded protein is CASSLVGTSGGKSNSKNIQYF.

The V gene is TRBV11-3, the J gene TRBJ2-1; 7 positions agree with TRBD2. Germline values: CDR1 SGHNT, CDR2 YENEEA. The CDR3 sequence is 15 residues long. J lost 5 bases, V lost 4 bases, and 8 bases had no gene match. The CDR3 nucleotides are TGTGCCAGCAGCTCCCGGACTAGTAAGGACAATGAGCAGTTCTTC. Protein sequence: CASSSRTSKDNEQFF. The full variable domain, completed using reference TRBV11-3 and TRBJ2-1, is EAGVVQSPRYKIIEKKQPVAFWCNPISGHNTLYWYLQNLGQGPELLIRYENEEAVDDSQLPKDRFSAERLKGVDSTLKIQPAELGDSAVYLCASSSRTSKDNEQFFGPGTRLTVL.

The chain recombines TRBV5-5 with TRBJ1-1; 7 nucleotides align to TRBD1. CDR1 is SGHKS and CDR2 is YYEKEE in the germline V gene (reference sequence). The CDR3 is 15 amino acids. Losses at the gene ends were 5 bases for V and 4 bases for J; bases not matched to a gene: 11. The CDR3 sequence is CASRLEGAPGTEAFF. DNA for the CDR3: TGTGCCAGCAGGCTAGAGGGGGCGCCGGGCACTGAAGCTTTCTTT.

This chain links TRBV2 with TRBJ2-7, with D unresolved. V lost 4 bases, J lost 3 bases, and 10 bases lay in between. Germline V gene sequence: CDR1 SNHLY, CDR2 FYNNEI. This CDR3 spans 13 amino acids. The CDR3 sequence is CASSAGPRYEQYF. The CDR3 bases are TGTGCCAGCAGTGCAGGACCCCGCTACGAGCAGTACTTC. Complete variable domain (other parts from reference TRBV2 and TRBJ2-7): EPEVTQTPSHQVTQMGQEVILRCVPISNHLYFYWYRQILGQKVEFLVSFYNNEISEKSEIFDDQFSVERPDGSNFTLKIRSTKLEDSAMYFCASSAGPRYEQYFGPGTRLTVT.

CDR3 sequence reads: CASSDYLREQYF. CDR3 in DNA: TGTGCCAGCAGTGACTACCTCCGCGAGCAGTACTTC. The chain employs TRBV25-1 and TRBJ2-7; D remains ambiguous. V was cut by 3 bases and J by 6 bases, with 9 bases left in between. The CDR3 is 12 amino acids. Germline CDR1 and CDR2: MGHDK and SYGVNS.